What follows are 10 T cell receptor beta chains derived from one specimen sequenced in a study of cytomegalovirus exposure and HLA in healthy donors. PCR primers comprised 60 Vbeta and 13 Jbeta primers. Measured with immunoSEQ multiplex PCR; TCRdb has only the in-frame clones, and not every one. The profile shows 160,000 or so clones, more than 65% of them singletons. Sequencing was carried out using PBMCs. These receptors came from a man aged 50 to 59 in good health and CMV-seropositive.

This clone was counted between two and nine times. The CDR3: CASSSTGANQPQHF. In nucleotides, the CDR3 is TGTGCCAGCAGTTCAACCGGAGCCAATCAGCCCCAGCATTTT. J is TRBJ1-5 and V is TRBV28; D gene uncertain. Germline-derived CDR1 and CDR2 are MDHEN and SYDVKM. The CDR3 is made up of 14 amino acids. V lost 4 bases to trimming and J lost 3 bases, with 10 bases between them.

The V call is TRBV10-3, the J call TRBJ1-1; tentatively, D is TRBD1 (6 bases). CDR1 ENHRY and CDR2 SYGVKD come from the germline V gene. The CDR3 extends over 16 amino acids. V gave up 6 bases and J gave up 3 bases, with 20 bases separating them. The CDR3 region has the DNA TGTGCCATCAGCACCCCGGGGGGCAGGGCTGACACTGAAGCTTTCTTT. Protein: CAISTPGGRADTEAFF.

This clone has just a few counts. The chain combines TRBV7-8 with TRBJ1-2; perhaps TRBD1 as D (6 bases). Germline-derived CDR1 and CDR2 are SGHVS and FQNEAQ. The V end was cut by 4 bases, the J end by 8 bases, with 20 bases between. The CDR3 consists of 15 residues. CDR3 DNA sequence: TGTGCCAGCAGCTCAACGGGGACAACGACCAGGGGCTACACCTTC. Amino acid sequence: CASSSTGTTTRGYTF.

V is TRBV14 and J is TRBJ2-1, with 12 positions matching TRBD2. From germline, CDR1 is SGHDN and CDR2 FVKESK. With V trimmed by 1 base and J by 6 bases, 7 bases remained unmatched. CDR3 length: 17 residues. Written as DNA, the CDR3 is TGTGCCAGCAGCCAAGGTCGTGGACTAGCGGGACCCAATGAGCAGTTCTTC. It encodes CASSQGRGLAGPNEQFF.

V is TRBV18 and J is TRBJ2-7; TRBD1 aligns across 8 bases. The length of the CDR3 is 15 residues. From germline, CDR1 is KGHSH and CDR2 LQKENI. Trimming took 4 bases from V and 5 from J; bases not matched to a gene: 10. The DNA of the CDR3 is TGTGCCAGCTCACAATCCGGACAGGGAGGAAACGAGCAGTACGTC. Translated, it gives CASSQSGQGGNEQYV.

The CDR3 sequence is CASSPRTGVETEAFF. CDR3 nucleotide sequence: TGTGCCAGCAGCCCCAGGACAGGGGTGGAGACTGAAGCTTTCTTT. The J gene is TRBJ1-1, the V gene TRBV11-2, with 9 bases aligning to TRBD1. The CDR3 length is 15 residues. The trim removed 5 bases at V and 5 bases at J, leaving 9 bases unmatched. The V gene's germline CDR1 is SGHAT and CDR2 FQNNGV.

The chain employs TRBV28 and TRBJ1-5; D gene ambiguous. Between the trimmed V and J ends, which lost 7 bases and 4 bases, there was a span of 14 bases. CDR3 length: 14 residues. The germline V gene encodes CDR1 MDHEN and CDR2 SYDVKM. CDR3 region: CASNTGVRNQPQHF. The CDR3 DNA reads as TGTGCCAGCAACACCGGGGTCAGAAATCAGCCCCAGCATTTT.

The chain has TRBV13 and TRBJ1-1; the match to TRBD1 covers 9 bases. Germline-derived CDR1 and CDR2 are PRHDT and FYEKMQ (reference sequence). This CDR3 region has 14 residues. Trimming cost V 3 bases and J 5 bases; bases outside gene matches: 4. The CDR3 reads CASSFRDRVTEAFF. The CDR3, as DNA: TGTGCCAGCAGCTTCCGGGACAGGGTTACTGAAGCTTTCTTT.

This clone has just a few counts. This chain joins TRBV18 and TRBJ1-1; 7 bases match TRBD1. This CDR3 is 16 amino acids long. Trimming cost V 3 bases and J 2 bases; bases outside gene matches: 9. The V gene's germline CDR1 is KGHSH and CDR2 LQKENI. As DNA, the CDR3 is TGTGCCAGCTCACCCGATACCGGGACAGACAACACTGAAGCTTTCTTT. Protein sequence: CASSPDTGTDNTEAFF.

CDR3 bases: TGTGCCAGCAGCTTCCCGGTGGACAGATTGAACACTGAAGCTTTCTTT. Residues: CASSFPVDRLNTEAFF. This chain uses TRBV14 with TRBJ1-1, with D tentatively TRBD1 (6 bases). V was clipped by 5 bases and J by 0 bases, with 16 bases between them. CDR3 length: 16 residues. Germline V CDR1 and CDR2: SGHDN, FVKESK.